Here is one T cell receptor (beta chain) with its context. This clone was seen a handful of times. No cognate antigen has been identified for it. It has no much larger one-base neighbor in the sample; base qualities were not kept. Participants in the prospective study were aged roughly 18 to 90 years, lived in some 24 United States geographic areas, and enrolled through a virtual design. Cohort assignment in the prospective study relied on participant-reported clinical history from a screening survey and a study questionnaire. For ImmuneRACE Cohort 3, a participant was defined as recovered based on two consecutive negative NP/OP PCR tests, clearance by a healthcare professional, or resolution of symptoms. Mobile phlebotomists in the prospective study collected whole blood, serum and a nasopharyngeal or oropharyngeal swab from every participant. Additional blood draws and questionnaires over an approximately 2-month period could optionally be provided by prospective study participants. Before DNA extraction, blood samples from the prospective study were shipped at room temperature or frozen.

The immunoSEQ Assay, a bias-controlled multiplex PCR, was used to amplify TCRbeta CDR3 regions from genomic DNA. The published analysis was carried out like this. Nucleated cell counts per sample were estimated from amplification of reference gene primers within the assay. Sequence reads were collapsed and filtered to measure the absolute abundance of every unique TCRbeta CDR3 rearrangement. For each sample, productive Simpson clonality was calculated as the square root of Simpson's diversity index across productive rearrangements. TCRdb re-hosts the immuneACCESS table, in-frame sequences only. Its copies lack some clones; in the studies checked, an unresolved V gene accounts for under half of them, and the cause for the rest is not known. V, J and clone size are taken as reported in that table, and D and trimming were inferred from the DNA itself. In this sample the table shows under 350,000 clones, roughly 90% of which occur a single time. Jointly, the top ten make up approximately 1.8% of the sample.

This sample is part of a study of blood T cell repertoires in COVID-19 (TCRdb year 2020). For context, the study as a whole: Collaborator samples came from the United States, Italy and Spain and covered acute and convalescent phases of COVID-19. Subjects who had been exposed to COVID-19, were actively infected with it, or had recovered from it provided the deeply sampled blood TCRbeta repertoires that made up the dataset. Samples came from the ongoing ImmuneRACE study (first 160 participants) plus 1,254 subjects from 6 global collaborators. Where available, HLA class I and class II types were obtained from metadata supplied by the sample provider rather than from assay-based typing. Sample metadata almost always included a de-identified subject ID, COVID-19 status, age in years and sex. The prospective study material was composed of cDNA or gDNA derived from T cells, B-cell-depleted T cells, or PBMCs. The repertoires were released in a freely available public database intended as a resource for research on the immune response to SARS-CoV-2. Findings and caveats that apply to the study as a whole: The amount of clinical and demographic metadata varied by source and participant and was provided uncurated.

There are 14 amino acids in the CDR3, from cysteine to phenylalanine inclusive. Here the CDR3 DNA is all that survives: 42 bases in frame from base 1. V was cut back by 0 bases and J by 7 bases, leaving a gap of 8 bases between them. The germline V gene encodes CDR1 KGHDR and CDR2 SFDVKD. This clonotype was sampled from an older woman who had recovered from COVID-19. The specimen sequenced was PBMCs or T cells enriched from blood (not recorded which). The rearrangement combines TRBV24-1 with TRBJ2-2; a tentative D call is TRBD2 (5 bases match). Read as DNA, the sequence is TGTGCCACCAGTGATTTGAGGGAGAACGGGGAGCTGTTTTTT. The encoded protein is CATSDLRENGELFF.